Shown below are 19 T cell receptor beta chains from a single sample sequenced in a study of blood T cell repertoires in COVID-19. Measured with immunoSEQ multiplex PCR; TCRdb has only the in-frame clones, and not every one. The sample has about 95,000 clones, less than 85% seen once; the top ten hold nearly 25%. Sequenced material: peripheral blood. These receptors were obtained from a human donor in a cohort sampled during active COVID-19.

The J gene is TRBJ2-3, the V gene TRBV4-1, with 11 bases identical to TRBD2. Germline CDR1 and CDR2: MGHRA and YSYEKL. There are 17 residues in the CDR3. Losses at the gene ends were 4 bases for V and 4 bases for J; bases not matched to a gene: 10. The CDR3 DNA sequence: TGCGCCAGCAGCCCTTCTCCAACTAGCGGGAGCGCAGATACGCAGTATTTT. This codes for CASSPSPTSGSADTQYF.

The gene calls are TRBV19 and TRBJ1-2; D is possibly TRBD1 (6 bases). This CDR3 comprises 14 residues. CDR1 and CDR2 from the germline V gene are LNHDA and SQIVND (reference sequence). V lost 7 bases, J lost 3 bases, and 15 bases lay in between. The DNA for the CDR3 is TGTGCCAGTATATTGGCAGGGGCTCACTATGGCTACACCTTC. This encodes CASILAGAHYGYTF.

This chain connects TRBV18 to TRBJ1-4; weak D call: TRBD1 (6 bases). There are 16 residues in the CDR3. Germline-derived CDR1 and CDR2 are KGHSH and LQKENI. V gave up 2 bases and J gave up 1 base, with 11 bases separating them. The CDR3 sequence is CASSPTGIETNEKLFF. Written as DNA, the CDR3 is TGTGCCAGCTCACCAACAGGGATAGAAACTAATGAAAAACTGTTTTTT.

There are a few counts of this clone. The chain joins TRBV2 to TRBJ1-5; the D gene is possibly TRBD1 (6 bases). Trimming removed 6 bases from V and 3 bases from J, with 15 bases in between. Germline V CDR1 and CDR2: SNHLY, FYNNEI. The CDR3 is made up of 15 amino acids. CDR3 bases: TGTGCCAGCAGGGGCGAACAGGGTGCCAATCAGCCCCAGCATTTT. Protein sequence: CASRGEQGANQPQHF.

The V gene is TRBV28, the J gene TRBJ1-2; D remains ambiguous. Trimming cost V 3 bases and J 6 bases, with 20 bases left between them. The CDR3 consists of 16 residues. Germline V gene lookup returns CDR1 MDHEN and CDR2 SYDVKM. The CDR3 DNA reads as TGTGCCAGCAGTTTCCTCGGAGAGGTTGAGGGAAATGGCTACACCTTC. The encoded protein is CASSFLGEVEGNGYTF.

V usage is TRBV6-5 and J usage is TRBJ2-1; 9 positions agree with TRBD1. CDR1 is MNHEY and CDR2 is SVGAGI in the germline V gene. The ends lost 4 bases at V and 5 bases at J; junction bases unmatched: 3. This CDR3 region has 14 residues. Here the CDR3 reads CASSSRTGDNEQFF. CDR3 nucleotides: TGTGCCAGCAGTTCCCGGACAGGGGACAATGAGCAGTTCTTC.

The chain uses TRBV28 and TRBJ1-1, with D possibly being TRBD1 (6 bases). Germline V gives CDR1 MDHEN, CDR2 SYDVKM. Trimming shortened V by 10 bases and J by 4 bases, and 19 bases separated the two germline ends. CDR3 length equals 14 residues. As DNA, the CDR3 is TGTGCCACCGACGGGCGGGGGGCTTTCACTGAAGCTTTCTTT. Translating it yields CATDGRGAFTEAFF.

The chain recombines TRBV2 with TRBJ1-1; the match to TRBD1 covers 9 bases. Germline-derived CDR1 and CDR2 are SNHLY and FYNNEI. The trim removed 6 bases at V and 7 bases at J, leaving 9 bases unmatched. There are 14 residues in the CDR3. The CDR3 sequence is CASRRQGEYGEAFF. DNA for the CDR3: TGTGCCAGCAGAAGACAGGGGGAATATGGTGAAGCTTTCTTT.

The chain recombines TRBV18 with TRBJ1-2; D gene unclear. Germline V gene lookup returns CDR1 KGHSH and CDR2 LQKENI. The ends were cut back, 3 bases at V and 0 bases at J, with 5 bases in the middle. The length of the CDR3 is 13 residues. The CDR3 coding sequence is TGTGCCAGCTCACCGTCTCCTAACTATGGCTACACCTTC. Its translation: CASSPSPNYGYTF.

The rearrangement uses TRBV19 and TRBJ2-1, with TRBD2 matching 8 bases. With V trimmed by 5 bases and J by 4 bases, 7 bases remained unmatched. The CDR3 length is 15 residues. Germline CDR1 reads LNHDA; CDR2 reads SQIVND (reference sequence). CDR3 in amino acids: CASSSRTSMYNEQFF. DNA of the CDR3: TGTGCCAGTAGTTCCCGGACTAGCATGTACAATGAGCAGTTCTTC.

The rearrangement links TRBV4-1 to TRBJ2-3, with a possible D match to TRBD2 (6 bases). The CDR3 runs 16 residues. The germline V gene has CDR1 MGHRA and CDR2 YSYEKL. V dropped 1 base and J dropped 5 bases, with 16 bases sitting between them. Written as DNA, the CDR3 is TGCGCCAGCAGCCAAGCCGGGAGAGGACGGGGAGATACGCAGTATTTT. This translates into CASSQAGRGRGDTQYF.

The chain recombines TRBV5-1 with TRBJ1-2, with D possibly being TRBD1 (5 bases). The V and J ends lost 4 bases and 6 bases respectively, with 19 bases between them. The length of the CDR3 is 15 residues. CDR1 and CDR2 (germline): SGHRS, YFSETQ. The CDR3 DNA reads TGCGCCAGCAGCGAGGGACCGCTCGGCGGGGATGGCTACACCTTC. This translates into CASSEGPLGGDGYTF.

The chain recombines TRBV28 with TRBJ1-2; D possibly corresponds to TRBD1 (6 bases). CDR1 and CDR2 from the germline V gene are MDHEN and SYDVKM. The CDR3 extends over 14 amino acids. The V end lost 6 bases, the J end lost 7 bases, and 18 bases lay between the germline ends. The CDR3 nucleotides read TGTGCCAGCAGCCCGGGGGGGGGCGGGAGTGGCTACACCTTC. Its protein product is CASSPGGGGSGYTF.

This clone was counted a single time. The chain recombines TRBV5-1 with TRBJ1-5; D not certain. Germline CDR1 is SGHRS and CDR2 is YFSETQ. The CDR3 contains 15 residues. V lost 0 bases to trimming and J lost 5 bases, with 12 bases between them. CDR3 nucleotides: TGCGCCAGCAGCTTGGCCGGCCAGCTAGATCAGCCCCAGCATTTT. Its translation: CASSLAGQLDQPQHF. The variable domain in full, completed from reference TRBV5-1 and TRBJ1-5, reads KAGVTQTPRYLIKTRGQQVTLSCSPISGHRSVSWYQQTPGQGLQFLFEYFSETQRNKGNFPGRFSGRQFSNSRSEMNVSTLELGDSALYLCASSLAGQLDQPQHFGDGTRLSIL.

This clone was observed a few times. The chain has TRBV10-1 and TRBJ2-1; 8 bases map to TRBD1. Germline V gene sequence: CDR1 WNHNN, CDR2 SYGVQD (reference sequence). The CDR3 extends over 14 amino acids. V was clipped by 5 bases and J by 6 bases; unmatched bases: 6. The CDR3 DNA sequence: TGCGCCAGCAGTTACGGACAGGGCGGCAATGAGCAGTTCTTC. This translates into CASSYGQGGNEQFF.

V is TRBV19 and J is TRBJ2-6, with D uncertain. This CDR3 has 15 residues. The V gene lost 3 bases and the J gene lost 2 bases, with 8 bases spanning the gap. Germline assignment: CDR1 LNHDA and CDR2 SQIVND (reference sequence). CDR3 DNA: TGTGCCAGTAGTATCGGGTCTACTGGGGCCAACGTCCTGACTTTC. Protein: CASSIGSTGANVLTF.

CDR3: CATRLDSLYNEQFF. CDR3 coding DNA: TGTGCCACCAGGCTGGACAGTTTATACAATGAGCAGTTCTTC. This chain connects TRBV15 to TRBJ2-1; possibly TRBD1 for D (6 bases). CDR3 length: 14 amino acids. Germline CDR1 reads LNHNV; CDR2 reads YYDKDF (reference sequence). V lost 6 bases, J lost 4 bases, and 13 bases lay in between.

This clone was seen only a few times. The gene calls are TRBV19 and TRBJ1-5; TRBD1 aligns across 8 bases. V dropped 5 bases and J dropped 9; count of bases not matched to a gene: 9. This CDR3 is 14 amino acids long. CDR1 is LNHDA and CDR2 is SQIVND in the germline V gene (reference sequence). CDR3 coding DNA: TGTGCCAGTAGTTTCCGACAGGGGAGGCTGCCCCAGCATTTT. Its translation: CASSFRQGRLPQHF.

CDR3 in DNA: TGTGCCAGCAGCCGGACAGGGGGCACCTATGGCTACACCTTC. Its protein product is CASSRTGGTYGYTF. This chain joins TRBV6-5 and TRBJ1-2, with 11 bases aligning to TRBD1. The germline V gene has CDR1 MNHEY and CDR2 SVGAGI. There are 14 residues in the CDR3. Trimming at V came to 6 bases and at J to 4 bases, leaving 4 bases not matched to a gene.